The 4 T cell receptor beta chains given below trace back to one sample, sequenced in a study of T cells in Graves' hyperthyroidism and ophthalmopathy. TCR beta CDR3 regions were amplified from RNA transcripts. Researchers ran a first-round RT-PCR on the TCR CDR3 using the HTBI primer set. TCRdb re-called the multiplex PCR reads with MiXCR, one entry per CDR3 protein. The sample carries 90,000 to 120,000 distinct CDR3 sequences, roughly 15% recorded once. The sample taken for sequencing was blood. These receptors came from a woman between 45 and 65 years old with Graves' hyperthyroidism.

The CDR3 spells CASSQEIAGAGETQYF. As DNA, the CDR3 is TGTGCCAGCAGCCAAGAGATAGCGGGAGCGGGGGAGACCCAGTACTTC. The rearrangement uses TRBV4-2 and TRBJ2-5, with 9 nucleotides matching TRBD2. CDR1 and CDR2 (germline): LGHNA, YNFKEQ. The CDR3 covers 16 residues. After removal of 0 bases from V and 5 bases from J, the junction contained 7 bases not matched to a gene.

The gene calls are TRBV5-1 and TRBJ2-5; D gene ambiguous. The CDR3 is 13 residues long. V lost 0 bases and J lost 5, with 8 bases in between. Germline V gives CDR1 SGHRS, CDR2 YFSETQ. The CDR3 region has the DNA TGCGCCAGCAGCTTGGACCGACGGGAGACCCAGTACTTC. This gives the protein CASSLDRRETQYF.

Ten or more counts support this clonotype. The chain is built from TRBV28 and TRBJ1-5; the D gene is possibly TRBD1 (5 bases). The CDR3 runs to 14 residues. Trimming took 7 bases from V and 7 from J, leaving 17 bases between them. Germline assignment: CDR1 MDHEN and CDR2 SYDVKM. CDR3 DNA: TGTGCCAGCAACAAAATGGGGCCCGAACAGCCCCAGCATTTT. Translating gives CASNKMGPEQPQHF.

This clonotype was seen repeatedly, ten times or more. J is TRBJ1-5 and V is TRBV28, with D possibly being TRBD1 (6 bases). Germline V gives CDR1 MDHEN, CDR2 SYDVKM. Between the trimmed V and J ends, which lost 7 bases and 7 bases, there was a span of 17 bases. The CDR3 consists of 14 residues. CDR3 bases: TGTGCCAGCAAGTTTACGGGGGCCGGGCAGCCCCAGCATTTT. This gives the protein CASKFTGAGQPQHF.